One sample yielded the 23 T cell receptor beta chains listed below, sequenced in a study of T-cell reconstitution after alpha-beta-depleted transplantation in children. Preparation of the TCRbeta library was carried out with unique molecular identifiers. MiXCR was run by TCRdb on the PCR reads, yielding one entry per CDR3 protein. The sample holds approximately 240,000 distinct CDR3 sequences, 9.5% to 13% seen once. The input for sequencing was PBMCs, taken before TCRalphabeta/CD19-depleted stem cell transplant. These receptors originate from a child under two years old with acute myeloid leukemia, due to receive a stem cell transplant.

Ten or more counts support this clonotype. The rearrangement links TRBV7-2 to TRBJ2-2; tentative D call: TRBD2 (5 bases). From germline, CDR1 is SGHTA and CDR2 FQGNSA. The CDR3 is 15 residues long. Trimming stripped 1 base from V and 4 bases from J, with 10 bases between. Here the CDR3 reads CASSLVRTSTGELFF. CDR3 DNA: TGTGCCAGCAGCTTAGTTAGGACTTCCACCGGGGAGCTGTTTTTT. Full variable domain (missing parts from reference TRBV7-2 and TRBJ2-2): GAGVSQSPSNKVTEKGKDVELRCDPISGHTALYWYRQSLGQGLEFLIYFQGNSAPDKSGLPSDRFSAERTGGSVSTLTIQRTQQEDSAVYLCASSLVRTSTGELFFGEGSRLTVL.

The table lists this clonotype with many counts. The chain's CDR3 is CSVERGASGRVAYNEQFF. The CDR3 DNA follows: TGCAGCGTTGAGCGAGGGGCTAGCGGGAGAGTGGCCTACAATGAGCAGTTCTTC. This rearrangement joins TRBV29-1 to TRBJ2-1; 10 bases fit TRBD2. Germline V gene sequence: CDR1 SQVTM, CDR2 ANQGSEA. Losses at the gene ends were 3 bases for V and 2 bases for J; bases not matched to a gene: 13. There are 18 residues in the CDR3.

In its sample, this clonotype was seen many times. This CDR3 reads CASSLAPDSGNTIYF. The CDR3 coding sequence is TGTGCCAGCAGCTTAGCCCCCGACTCTGGAAACACCATATATTTT. V and J are TRBV7-8 and TRBJ1-3; D unclear. This CDR3 has 15 amino acids. Trimming cost V 0 bases and J 0 bases, with 6 bases left between them. Germline V gene data show CDR1 as SGHVS and CDR2 as FQNEAQ.

In its sample, this clonotype was seen many times. The chain has TRBV5-8 and TRBJ1-2; D unclear. The CDR3 runs 12 residues. Trimming pared 4 bases from V and 11 bases from J, leaving 15 bases between. CDR1 and CDR2 from the germline V gene are SGHTS and YDEGEE. CDR3 in amino acids: CASSPVLSSYTF. In DNA form, the CDR3 reads TGTGCCAGCAGCCCCGTCCTAAGCAGTTACACCTTC.

This clonotype showed up many times. The V gene is TRBV10-3, the J gene TRBJ1-1; perhaps TRBD1 as D (5 bases). Trimming stripped 3 bases from V and 5 bases from J, with 7 bases between. The CDR3 loop spans 12 amino acids. The germline V gene encodes CDR1 ENHRY and CDR2 SYGVKD. The CDR3 region is CAISDGGTEAFF. In DNA form, the CDR3 reads TGTGCCATCAGTGATGGGGGGACTGAAGCTTTCTTT.

Turning to this clonotype: One base away lies a much larger clone, so this may be a sequencing read error. The chain combines TRBV29-1 with TRBJ1-2, with 7 bases matching TRBD1. Germline CDR1 is SQVTM and CDR2 is ANQGSEA. The CDR3 runs 12 residues. After removal of 6 bases from V and 10 bases from J, the junction contained 11 bases not matched to a gene. CDR3 residues: CSVGGGGDDYTF. As DNA, the CDR3 is TGCAGCGTCGGTGGAGGGGGCGATGACTACACCTTC.

A few counts support this clonotype. The chain recombines TRBV24-1 with TRBJ2-3, with 8 bases matching TRBD2. This CDR3 has 18 amino acids. The V and J ends lost 10 bases and 1 base, in that order; junction bases with no gene match: 18. Germline lookup yields CDR1 KGHDR and CDR2 SFDVKD. The CDR3 reads CATSRPPGLESGTDTQYF. For the CDR3, the DNA is TGTGCCACTTCTAGGCCCCCGGGACTAGAGTCCGGCACAGATACGCAGTATTTT.

This clonotype was observed at least ten times. The rearrangement links TRBV5-1 to TRBJ1-2; no definite D call. The CDR3 covers 13 residues. Germline lookup yields CDR1 SGHRS and CDR2 YFSETQ. The V end was cut by 4 bases, the J end by 0 bases, with 7 bases between. CDR3: CASSRIPNYGYTF. In nucleotides, the CDR3 is TGCGCCAGCAGCCGGATTCCTAACTATGGCTACACCTTC. Combining the CDR3 with reference TRBV5-1 and TRBJ1-2 gives the whole variable domain KAGVTQTPRYLIKTRGQQVTLSCSPISGHRSVSWYQQTPGQGLQFLFEYFSETQRNKGNFPGRFSGRQFSNSRSEMNVSTLELGDSALYLCASSRIPNYGYTFGSGTRLTVV.

Points on this clonotype: The junction does not match germline at one end; this may be a read error. This chain links TRBV18 with TRBJ2-7, with D unclear. CDR3 size: 15 residues. Germline CDR1 reads KGHSH; CDR2 reads LQKENI. The CDR3 DNA sequence: TGTGCCAGCTCACCACCGATGGCCGCGCGCTACGAACAGTACTTC. Translating it yields CASSPPMAARYEQYF.

With regard to this clonotype: An end of the junction does not agree with germline; a read error may underlie this. This chain joins TRBV3-1 and TRBJ2-7; D remains unclear. The CDR3 spans 18 residues. CDR1 LGHDT and CDR2 YNNKEL come from the germline V gene (reference sequence). This CDR3 reads CATSKEDFRSAFSYEQYF. The CDR3, as DNA: TGTGCCACCAGCAAAGAGGATTTTCGCAGCGCGTTCTCCTACGAGCAGTACTTC.

This clonotype was picked up many times. The chain has TRBV6-2 or TRBV6-3 and TRBJ2-1; 8 nucleotides match TRBD1. The CDR3 runs to 13 residues. Trimming took 6 bases from V and 9 from J; bases not matched to a gene: 7. The germline V gene encodes CDR1 MNHEY and CDR2 SVGEGT. This chain's CDR3 is CASRPQTGVEQFF. CDR3 DNA sequence: TGTGCCAGCAGACCTCAGACAGGGGTTGAGCAGTTCTTC.

This clonotype came up many times. This chain connects TRBV5-1 to TRBJ2-1; D is uncertain. This CDR3 has 14 residues. Germline values: CDR1 SGHRS, CDR2 YFSETQ. Trimming removed 0 bases from V and 4 bases from J, with 8 bases in between. CDR3 region: CASSLGAGYNEQFF. The CDR3, as DNA: TGCGCCAGCAGCTTGGGAGCCGGATACAATGAGCAGTTCTTC.

This clonotype has ten or more counts. The gene calls are TRBV19 and TRBJ1-5, with a possible D match to TRBD1 (5 bases). The germline CDR1 and CDR2 sequences are LNHDA and SQIVND (reference sequence). The CDR3 covers 17 residues. Trimming pared 5 bases from V and 0 bases from J, leaving 17 bases between. The CDR3 spells CASSPYAGAFSNQPQHF. CDR3 sequence (DNA): TGTGCCAGTAGTCCATACGCTGGGGCTTTTAGCAATCAGCCCCAGCATTTT.

V usage is TRBV28 and J usage is TRBJ2-5; D gene unclear. The V gene's germline CDR1 is MDHEN and CDR2 SYDVKM. Trimming cost V 7 bases and J 0 bases, with 6 bases left between them. This CDR3 has 12 residues. The CDR3 is CASTKHQETQYF. The CDR3 nucleotides read TGTGCCAGCACCAAACACCAAGAGACCCAGTACTTC.

The sample holds many counts of this clonotype. The chain couples TRBV7-2 to TRBJ2-3, with D possibly being TRBD2 (5 bases). The CDR3 has 12 amino acids. The V end was cut by 5 bases, the J end by 2 bases, with 5 bases between. The germline V gene encodes CDR1 SGHTA and CDR2 FQGNSA. The CDR3 nucleotides are TGTGCCAGCAGCCGGGACACAGATACGCAGTATTTT. It yields the protein CASSRDTDTQYF.

The chain uses TRBV12-3 or TRBV12-4 and TRBJ1-2, with D hard to call. V was clipped by 7 bases and J by 4 bases, with 16 bases between them. CDR3 length: 14 amino acids. This CDR3 reads CASNVMGGSYGYTF. Here the CDR3 DNA reads TGTGCCAGCAACGTGATGGGAGGTAGCTATGGCTACACCTTC.

Ten or more counts support this clonotype. The genes are TRBV2 and TRBJ2-3; tentative D call: TRBD2 (5 bases). CDR3 size: 13 residues. The V gene's germline CDR1 is SNHLY and CDR2 FYNNEI. V lost 6 bases to trimming and J lost 6 bases, with 13 bases between them. CDR3 in DNA: TGTGCCAGCAGGCCCGGACTTGAGGATACGCAGTATTTT. As protein: CASRPGLEDTQYF. The variable domain in full, completed from reference TRBV2 and TRBJ2-3, reads EPEVTQTPSHQVTQMGQEVILRCVPISNHLYFYWYRQILGQKVEFLVSFYNNEISEKSEIFDDQFSVERPDGSNFTLKIRSTKLEDSAMYFCASRPGLEDTQYFGPGTRLTVL.

This clonotype was detected many times. This chain connects TRBV7-8 to TRBJ2-3; 14 positions agree with TRBD2. This CDR3 is built from 17 residues. Per germline, CDR1 SGHVS and CDR2 FQNEAQ. J gave up 8 bases and V 5 bases, and 12 bases lay outside the gene matches. The CDR3 spells CASSRGAGLAGGTTQYF. The CDR3, as DNA: TGTGCCAGCAGCCGGGGGGCTGGACTAGCGGGGGGAACTACGCAGTATTTT.

This clonotype was observed at least ten times. The DNA for the CDR3 is TGTGCCAGCAGCCCAGGGAGAGGGTGGGTTGACACTGAAGCTTTCTTT. Its protein product is CASSPGRGWVDTEAFF. The chain carries TRBV6-1 and TRBJ1-1, with D maybe TRBD1 (5 bases). Germline V gives CDR1 MNHNS, CDR2 SASEGT. The CDR3 consists of 16 residues. Trimming took off 6 bases at V and 3 bases at J, with 20 bases between the two ends.

In this sample, this clonotype turned up many times. The genes are TRBV29-1 and TRBJ1-2; TRBD1 aligns across 7 bases. Germline CDR1 is SQVTM and CDR2 is ANQGSEA. V gave up 4 bases and J gave up 6 bases; unmatched junction bases: 2. The CDR3 length is 11 residues. The CDR3 DNA sequence: TGCAGCGTTGCAGGGGGTAATGGCTACACCTTC. Translating gives CSVAGGNGYTF.

This clonotype appeared a few times. The chain recombines TRBV6-5 with TRBJ2-7; perhaps TRBD2 as D (5 bases). Germline V gives CDR1 MNHEY, CDR2 SVGAGI. The CDR3 totals 15 residues. The germline V and J ends were trimmed by 4 bases and 2 bases, with 15 bases remaining between them. CDR3 sequence reads: CASSFPSLAPYEQYF. CDR3 coding DNA: TGTGCCAGCAGTTTCCCCAGCCTAGCACCCTACGAGCAGTACTTC.

As regards this clonotype: This may arise from a read error, as a much more abundant clone is one base away. The chain carries TRBV5-1 and TRBJ2-7; 7 bases line up with TRBD2. Germline CDR1 and CDR2: SGHRS and YFSETQ. This CDR3 has 16 residues. The CDR3 spells CAGSFLSPAGINEQYF. CDR3 sequence (DNA): TGCGCCGGCAGCTTTTTAAGTCCAGCGGGAATTAACGAGCAGTACTTC.

This chain connects TRBV6-5 to TRBJ2-7, with 11 bases matching TRBD2. The CDR3 has 18 amino acids. V dropped 5 bases and J dropped 5; count of bases not matched to a gene: 17. CDR1 MNHEY and CDR2 SVGAGI come from the germline V gene. CDR3 nucleotide sequence: TGTGCCAGCAGTCACGGGGATTTAGCGGGAGGGCCTCGAGACGAGCAGTACTTC. Translated: CASSHGDLAGGPRDEQYF.